Listed here are 10 T cell receptor beta chains from one sample, sequenced in a study of T-cell memory formation after mild COVID-19. MiXCR, applied by TCRdb to the 5' RACE reads, yields one record per CDR3 protein. The repertoire has around 140,000 distinct CDR3 sequences, roughly 6.2% of them found once; the top ten carry about 1.9%. The sequenced sample was PBMCs or a T cell subset sorted from them (not recorded which). The receptors here all came from an adult woman who had mild COVID-19 (a few samples of this study predate the infection). Cell type and time point are not known.

This chain uses TRBV7-2 with TRBJ2-7, with D unresolved. This CDR3 is built from 13 residues. The V end was cut by 0 bases, the J end by 4 bases, with 7 bases between. Per the germline V gene, CDR1 is SGHTA and CDR2 is FQGNSA. The CDR3 region has the DNA TGTGCCAGCAGCTTAGCGCTTTCTTACGAGCAGTACTTC. Translated: CASSLALSYEQYF. Based on the CDR3 plus reference TRBV7-2 and TRBJ2-7, the full variable domain is GAGVSQSPSNKVTEKGKDVELRCDPISGHTALYWYRQSLGQGLEFLIYFQGNSAPDKSGLPSDRFSAERTGGSVSTLTIQRTQQEDSAVYLCASSLALSYEQYFGPGTRLTVT.

This clonotype was observed a handful of times. Written as DNA, the CDR3 is TGTGCCAGCAGCCCGGACGGGGGGCCGGTCGCCGGGGAGCTGTTTTTT. Amino acids: CASSPDGGPVAGELFF. This chain uses TRBV5-4 with TRBJ2-2; a weak D match, TRBD2 (7 bases). V dropped 4 bases and J dropped 6 bases, with 19 bases sitting between them. The CDR3 length is 16 residues. Germline V gene sequence: CDR1 SGHNT, CDR2 YYREEE (reference sequence).

The rearrangement uses TRBV10-3 and TRBJ2-1, with 12 positions matching TRBD2. CDR1 and CDR2 (germline): ENHRY, SYGVKD. This CDR3 contains 18 residues. Germline trimming cut 0 bases from V and 7 bases from J; bases unmatched to any gene: 10. The CDR3 is CAISESRLAGVGWNEQFF. For the CDR3, the DNA is TGTGCCATCAGTGAGTCCCGACTAGCGGGGGTGGGGTGGAATGAGCAGTTCTTC.

This clonotype was picked up many times. The CDR3 DNA reads as TGTGCCAGCAGGCCGCAATACGCACCCTACAATGAGCAGTTCTTC. Its protein product is CASRPQYAPYNEQFF. The rearrangement uses TRBV6-5 and TRBJ2-1; D call uncertain. CDR1 is MNHEY, CDR2 SVGAGI, per germline. V gave up 6 bases and J gave up 2 bases, with 14 bases separating them. The CDR3 covers 15 residues.

This clonotype was detected many times. This chain uses TRBV5-1 with TRBJ2-5; D may match TRBD1 or TRBD2 (5 bases each). Per germline, CDR1 SGHRS and CDR2 YFSETQ. V was trimmed by 3 bases and J by 4 bases, leaving 16 bases between them. The CDR3 is made up of 15 amino acids. CDR3 amino acids: CASSYGGSGGETQYF. The CDR3 DNA sequence: TGCGCCAGCAGCTATGGCGGTAGTGGGGGAGAGACCCAGTACTTC. Using reference TRBV5-1 and TRBJ2-5 for the parts outside the CDR3, the full variable domain is KAGVTQTPRYLIKTRGQQVTLSCSPISGHRSVSWYQQTPGQGLQFLFEYFSETQRNKGNFPGRFSGRQFSNSRSEMNVSTLELGDSALYLCASSYGGSGGETQYFGPGTRLLVL.

This clonotype was detected many times. The CDR3 DNA is TGTGCCAGCAGCTATAAAGTCCGAGCGGGGAACACCGGGGAGCTGTTTTTT. Its protein is CASSYKVRAGNTGELFF. The chain carries TRBV11-1 and TRBJ2-2, with TRBD2 as a possible D gene (6 bases). The germline gives CDR1 SGHAT, CDR2 FQDESV (reference sequence). Trimming removed 4 bases at V and 1 base at J, with 16 bases between. CDR3 length: 17 amino acids.

This chain links TRBV27 with TRBJ2-7; TRBD1 is a possible D gene (6 bases). This CDR3 comprises 14 residues. The V end was cut by 6 bases, the J end by 2 bases, with 14 bases between. Germline-derived CDR1 and CDR2 are MNHEY and SMNVEV (reference sequence). The CDR3 sequence is CASRFDRLTYEQYF. As DNA, the CDR3 is TGTGCCAGCAGATTCGACAGGCTCACCTACGAGCAGTACTTC.

This clonotype was counted ten times or more. The chain employs TRBV5-1 and TRBJ2-5; 7 nucleotides align to TRBD1. The length of the CDR3 is 15 residues. J gave up 3 bases and V 4 bases, and 9 bases lay outside the gene matches. The germline V gene has CDR1 SGHRS and CDR2 YFSETQ. This chain's CDR3 is CASSVRGTPKETQYF. The CDR3 nucleotides are TGCGCCAGCAGCGTCAGGGGGACACCAAAAGAGACCCAGTACTTC.

In its sample, this clonotype was seen a few times. This rearrangement joins TRBV9 to TRBJ2-3; 9 nucleotides align to TRBD2. This CDR3 spans 16 amino acids. The germline CDR1 and CDR2 sequences are SGDLS and YYNGEE. With 3 bases clipped from V and 0 bases from J, the junction kept 5 bases outside the gene matches. The CDR3 reads CASSALAGSSTDTQYF. The CDR3 DNA is TGTGCCAGCAGCGCCCTAGCGGGATCTAGCACAGATACGCAGTATTTT. Looking up the rest from reference TRBV9 and TRBJ2-3 gives the full variable domain: DSGVTQTPKHLITATGQRVTLRCSPRSGDLSVYWYQQSLDQGLQFLIQYYNGEERAKGNILERFSAQQFPDLHSELNLSSLELGDSALYFCASSALAGSSTDTQYFGPGTRLTVL.

This clonotype was seen more than once but under ten times. This chain joins TRBV5-6 and TRBJ2-7, with D unresolved. Trimming removed 0 bases from V and 3 bases from J, with 16 bases in between. Germline CDR1 reads SGHDT; CDR2 reads YYEEEE. The CDR3 spans 16 residues. CDR3 sequence reads: CASSLEGRAPGYEQYF. DNA of the CDR3: TGTGCCAGCAGCTTGGAAGGTAGGGCCCCGGGCTACGAGCAGTACTTC. Full variable domain (remainder filled in from reference TRBV5-6 and TRBJ2-7): DAGVTQSPTHLIKTRGQQVTLRCSPKSGHDTVSWYQQALGQGPQFIFQYYEEEERQRGNFPDRFSGHQFPNYSSELNVNALLLGDSALYLCASSLEGRAPGYEQYFGPGTRLTVT.